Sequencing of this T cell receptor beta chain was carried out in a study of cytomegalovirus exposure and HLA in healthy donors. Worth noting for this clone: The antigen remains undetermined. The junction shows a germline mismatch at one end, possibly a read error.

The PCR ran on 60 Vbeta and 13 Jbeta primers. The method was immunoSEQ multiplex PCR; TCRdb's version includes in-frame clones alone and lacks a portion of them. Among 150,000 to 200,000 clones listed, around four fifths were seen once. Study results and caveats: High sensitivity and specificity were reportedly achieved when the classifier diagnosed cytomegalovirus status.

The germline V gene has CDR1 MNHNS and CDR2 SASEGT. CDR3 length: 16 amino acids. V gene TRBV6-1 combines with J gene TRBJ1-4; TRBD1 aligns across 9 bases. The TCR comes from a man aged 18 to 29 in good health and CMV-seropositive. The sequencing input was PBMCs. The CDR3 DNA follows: TGTGCCGGCAGTGAAACGGCCGGGACAGGGTATGAAAAACTGTTTTTT. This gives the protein CAGSETAGTGYEKLFF.